One and the same sample provided the 10 T cell receptor beta chains below, sequenced in a study of T cell responses to AZD1222 COVID-19 vaccine. Data came from immunoSEQ multiplex PCR; TCRdb stores just in-frame clones and leaves some out. The data show 90,000 to 110,000 clones, around 87% seen once. Sequences were derived from peripheral blood, sampled 28 days after the second AZD1222 dose. Receptors were obtained from an adult who received the AZD1222 COVID-19 vaccine.

The V call is TRBV6-5, the J call TRBJ2-7; D is perhaps TRBD1 (6 bases). With 6 bases removed from V and 2 bases from J, the gap between germline ends came to 8 bases. Germline V CDR1 and CDR2: MNHEY, SVGAGI. The CDR3 is 12 amino acids. The CDR3 bases are TGTGCCAGCAGGGACAGCCCCTACGAGCAGTACTTC. Protein product: CASRDSPYEQYF.

V gene TRBV23-1 combines with J gene TRBJ2-1; 8 nucleotides line up with TRBD1. TRBV23-1 is an open reading frame whose function is uncertain. The V and J ends lost 0 bases and 6 bases, in that order; junction bases with no gene match: 1. This CDR3 is 14 amino acids long. CDR3 DNA sequence: TGCGCCAGCAGTCAATCCACAGGGGGCAATGAGCAGTTCTTC. Its translation is CASSQSTGGNEQFF.

The rearrangement links TRBV7-2 to TRBJ1-3; unclear D gene. Germline V gene sequence: CDR1 SGHTA, CDR2 FQGNSA. V was pared by 2 bases and J by 0 bases, with 5 bases between. This CDR3 is built from 14 residues. CDR3 residues: CASSLNSSGNTIYF. The CDR3 DNA reads TGTGCCAGCAGCTTAAACAGCTCTGGAAACACCATATATTTT.

The rearrangement joins TRBV25-1 to TRBJ1-2; D is unclear. The V end was cut by 3 bases, the J end by 2 bases, with 10 bases between. From germline, CDR1 is MGHDK and CDR2 SYGVNS. The CDR3 sequence is 14 residues long. DNA for the CDR3: TGTGCCAGCAGTGAGCCTGGGAGAAACTATGGCTACACCTTC. As protein: CASSEPGRNYGYTF.

This clone was counted a few times. The V call is TRBV9, the J call TRBJ2-7, with TRBD2 matching 14 bases. With 3 bases clipped from V and 6 bases from J, the junction kept 8 bases outside the gene matches. The CDR3 contains 16 residues. The germline V gene has CDR1 SGDLS and CDR2 YYNGEE. DNA of the CDR3: TGTGCCAGCAGCGGACTAGCGGGAGGGGAGGGGGTCGAGCAGTACTTC. This translates into CASSGLAGGEGVEQYF.

In this sample, this clone turned up a few times. The chain employs TRBV11-3 and TRBJ2-3, with D possibly being TRBD2 (5 bases). CDR3 size: 14 residues. The V and J ends lost 1 base and 8 bases respectively, with 13 bases between them. Germline CDR1 reads SGHNT; CDR2 reads YENEEA. Written as DNA, the CDR3 is TGTGCCAGCAGCTTAGGGAGGTTCGGCGGTACGCAGTATTTT. Translated, it gives CASSLGRFGGTQYF.

J is TRBJ1-1 and V is TRBV15; a possible D gene is TRBD1 (5 bases). The V gene's germline CDR1 is LNHNV and CDR2 YYDKDF (reference sequence). V was pared by 2 bases and J by 4 bases, with 17 bases between. CDR3 length: 16 residues. The CDR3 coding sequence is TGTGCCACCAGCAGATTTTCCGGGACGGGGAGCACTGAAGCTTTCTTT. This codes for CATSRFSGTGSTEAFF.

CDR3 sequence: CASSPLAGGQETQYF. The CDR3 DNA sequence: TGTGCCAGCAGTCCTCTAGCGGGGGGTCAAGAGACCCAGTACTTC. This rearrangement joins TRBV6-4 to TRBJ2-5; TRBD2 matches at 11 bases. CDR3 length: 15 amino acids. From germline, CDR1 is MRHNA and CDR2 SNTAGT. Trimming cost V 5 bases and J 2 bases; bases outside gene matches: 4.

The chain links TRBV19 to TRBJ1-2; 8 bases are a match to TRBD1. This CDR3 comprises 16 residues. Trimming cost V 3 bases and J 5 bases; bases outside gene matches: 11. Germline loops: CDR1 LNHDA, CDR2 SQIVND (reference sequence). The CDR3 bases are TGTGCCAGTAGTATTCTCGTCTGGACAGGGTCTTATGGCTACACCTTC. Translating it yields CASSILVWTGSYGYTF.

The rearrangement joins TRBV28 to TRBJ2-1, with TRBD2 matching over 10 bases. Unmatched junction bases numbered 12, after V lost 6 bases and J lost 7 bases. Germline CDR1 is MDHEN and CDR2 is SYDVKM. This CDR3 region has 16 residues. CDR3 DNA: TGTGCCAGCAGCCTCCCTAGCGGGAGACGGTTGAATGAGCAGTTCTTC. Translation gives CASSLPSGRRLNEQFF.